Below, one T cell receptor beta chain is given with its context. The data are from a study of cytomegalovirus exposure and HLA in healthy donors. Trimming left V 8 bases short and J 3 bases short, with 7 bases between. Germline V gives CDR1 MNHEY, CDR2 SVGAGI. CDR3 length: 11 residues. The PCR used 60 Vbeta and 13 Jbeta primers. Sequencing was performed with immunoSEQ multiplex PCR; in TCRdb, only in-frame clones are kept and a portion is missing. Of 150,000 to 180,000 clones listed, roughly three quarters are singletons. The chain employs TRBV6-5 and TRBJ1-2; D is unclear. The clonotype was recovered from a man aged 25-40 years in good health and CMV-seropositive. The sample taken for sequencing was PBMCs. The DNA of the CDR3 is TGTGCCAGCCGTCGGGACTATGGCTACACCTTC. Amino acids: CASRRDYGYTF.